This TCR beta chain was retrieved from a study of blood T cell repertoires in COVID-19. At the level of the study: The samples span acute and convalescent COVID-19 from the United States, Italy and Spain.

In the original processing: By means of reference gene primer amplification, nucleated cell counts were estimated. TCRdb's table, derived via immunoSEQ multiplex PCR, lists solely in-frame clones and lacks some. V, J and clone size are taken as reported in that table, and D and trimming were inferred from the DNA itself. Here the sample spans about half a million clones, approximately 86% being singletons. Participants, about 18 to 89 years old, spanned about two dozen US areas. Donors were grouped by their self-reported clinical history. This CDR3 is built from 17 residues. Germline V gene lookup returns CDR1 ENHRY and CDR2 SYGVKD. Trimming stripped 0 bases from V and 0 bases from J, with 11 bases between. Only a few counts were recorded for this clone.

The source is a woman aged 55-70 years who had recovered from COVID-19. The sample consisted of PBMCs or T cells enriched from blood (not recorded which). J is TRBJ2-2 and V is TRBV10-3; D call uncertain. In DNA form, the CDR3 reads TGTGCCATCAGTGAGTCGGGCCCAGCTTCGAACACCGGGGAGCTGTTTTTT. Protein sequence: CAISESGPASNTGELFF.